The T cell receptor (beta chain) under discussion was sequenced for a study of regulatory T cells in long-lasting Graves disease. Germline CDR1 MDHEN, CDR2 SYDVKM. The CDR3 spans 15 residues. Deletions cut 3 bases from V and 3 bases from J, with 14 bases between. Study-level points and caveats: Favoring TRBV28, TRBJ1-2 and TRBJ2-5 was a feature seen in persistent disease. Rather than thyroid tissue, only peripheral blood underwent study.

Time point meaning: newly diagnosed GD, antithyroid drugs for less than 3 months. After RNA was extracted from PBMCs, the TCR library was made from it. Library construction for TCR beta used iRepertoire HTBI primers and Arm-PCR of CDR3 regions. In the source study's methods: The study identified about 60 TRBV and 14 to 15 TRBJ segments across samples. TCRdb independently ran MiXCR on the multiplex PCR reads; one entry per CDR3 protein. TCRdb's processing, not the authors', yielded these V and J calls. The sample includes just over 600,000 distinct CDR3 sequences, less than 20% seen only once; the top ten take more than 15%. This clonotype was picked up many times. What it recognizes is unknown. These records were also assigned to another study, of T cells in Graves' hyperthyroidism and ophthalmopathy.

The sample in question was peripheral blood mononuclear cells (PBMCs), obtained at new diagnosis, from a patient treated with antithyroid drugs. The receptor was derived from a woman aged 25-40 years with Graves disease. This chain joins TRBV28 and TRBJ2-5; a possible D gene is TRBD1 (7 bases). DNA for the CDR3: TGTGCCAGCAGTTTCGGAGGGGGCACTAAAGAGACCCAGTACTTC. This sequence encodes CASSFGGGTKETQYF. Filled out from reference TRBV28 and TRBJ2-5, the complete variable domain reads DVKVTQSSRYLVKRTGEKVFLECVQDMDHENMFWYRQDPGLGLRLIYFSYDVKMKEKGDIPEGYSVSREKKERFSLILESASTNQTSMYLCASSFGGGTKETQYFGPGTRLLVL.